The 23 T cell receptor beta chains listed next were all sequenced from one sample in a study of cytomegalovirus exposure and HLA in healthy donors. 60 Vbeta and 13 Jbeta primers were used in PCR. The repertoire was sequenced with immunoSEQ multiplex PCR; TCRdb's copy has only in-frame clones and lacks some. The sample has about 180,000 clones; around three quarters are singletons. The specimen was PBMCs. These receptors originate from a woman aged 25 to 39 in good health and CMV-seronegative.

This clone was found a few times. The V call is TRBV7-9, the J call TRBJ1-2; possibly TRBD1 for D (6 bases). Germline CDR1 and CDR2: SEHNR and FQNEAQ (reference sequence). V lost 4 bases to trimming and J lost 9 bases, with 21 bases between them. The CDR3 is made up of 15 amino acids. The CDR3 here is CASSSDLGTKYRYTF. In DNA, the CDR3 is TGTGCCAGCAGCTCCGACCTGGGGACAAAATATCGCTACACCTTC.

The chain links TRBV7-9 to TRBJ1-4; D is undetermined. Germline CDR1 reads SEHNR; CDR2 reads FQNEAQ (reference sequence). Trimming took 5 bases from V and 0 from J, leaving 13 bases between them. The CDR3 runs to 16 residues. The CDR3 is CASSLKMGATNEKLFF. The CDR3 DNA is TGTGCCAGCAGCCTCAAAATGGGAGCAACTAATGAAAAACTGTTTTTT. The variable domain in full, completed from reference TRBV7-9 and TRBJ1-4, reads DTGVSQNPRHKITKRGQNVTFRCDPISEHNRLYWYRQTLGQGPEFLTYFQNEAQLEKSRLLSDRFSAERPKGSFSTLEIQRTEQGDSAMYLCASSLKMGATNEKLFFGSGTQLSVL.

CDR3 region: CASSPPGSGGSAEQFF. Written as DNA, the CDR3 is TGTGCCAGCTCACCACCGGGTAGCGGGGGATCAGCTGAGCAGTTCTTC. J is TRBJ2-1 and V is TRBV18; 9 bases agree with TRBD2. The length of the CDR3 is 16 residues. From germline, CDR1 is KGHSH and CDR2 LQKENI. J lost 9 bases, V lost 0 bases, and 9 bases had no gene match.

The genes are TRBV6-1 and TRBJ1-2, with a possible D match to TRBD1 (6 bases). CDR1 is MNHNS, CDR2 SASEGT, per germline. V gave up 6 bases and J gave up 2 bases, with 13 bases separating them. The CDR3 sequence is 14 residues long. CDR3 DNA: TGTGCCAGCAGAGATTACAGGGTCAACTATGGCTACACCTTC. Protein: CASRDYRVNYGYTF.

The genes are TRBV23-1 and TRBJ2-5; 11 bases are a match to TRBD1. TRBV23-1 is filed as an ORF, its function uncertain. The V gene end was trimmed by 6 bases and the J gene end by 5 bases; junction bases not matched to a gene: 11. CDR3 size: 16 residues. The CDR3 here is CASRGSGTGGLETQYF. CDR3 coding DNA: TGCGCCAGCAGAGGGTCCGGGACAGGGGGTTTGGAGACCCAGTACTTC.

The V call is TRBV4-3, the J call TRBJ2-3; 11 bases agree with TRBD2. Germline assignment: CDR1 LGHNA and CDR2 YSLEER. The trim removed 0 bases at V and 3 bases at J, leaving 8 bases unmatched. This CDR3 contains 18 residues. In nucleotides, the CDR3 is TGCGCCAGCAGCCAAGAACCTAGCGGGGGGCCTACTACAGATACGCAGTATTTT. Its protein is CASSQEPSGGPTTDTQYF.

This clone was detected once. The rearrangement joins TRBV11-1 to TRBJ1-2; a weak D match, TRBD1 (5 bases). V was shortened by 7 bases and J by 3 bases, with 18 bases between the two germline ends. The CDR3 sequence is 15 residues long. Germline assignment: CDR1 SGHAT and CDR2 FQDESV (reference sequence). CDR3 loop: CASKPSKRGDYGYTF. The CDR3 nucleotides read TGTGCCAGCAAGCCTAGCAAGCGGGGGGACTATGGCTACACCTTC.

The chain uses TRBV4-1 and TRBJ2-1; no definite D call. CDR3 length: 12 residues. V shed 4 bases and J shed 7 bases, with 8 bases lying between them. Germline V CDR1 and CDR2: MGHRA, YSYEKL. The CDR3 bases are TGCGCCAGCAGCCCCACTCCGAATGAGCAGTTCTTC. Its translation: CASSPTPNEQFF.

The chain uses TRBV29-1 and TRBJ1-1, with 7 bases that match TRBD1. Trimming took 5 bases from V and 4 from J; bases not matched to a gene: 4. From germline, CDR1 is SQVTM and CDR2 ANQGSEA. The CDR3 covers 12 residues. CDR3 in DNA: TGCAGCGTTTGGGCAGGGGGCACTGAAGCTTTCTTT. This translates into CSVWAGGTEAFF.

The rearrangement links TRBV2 to TRBJ2-7, with 7 positions matching TRBD2. The CDR3 totals 15 residues. Germline CDR1 is SNHLY and CDR2 is FYNNEI. Germline trimming cut 7 bases from V and 3 bases from J; bases unmatched to any gene: 12. In DNA form, the CDR3 reads TGTGCCAGCATTCGATCCGGTGGGGGGGTCTACGAGCAGTACTTC. It encodes CASIRSGGGVYEQYF.

The gene calls are TRBV10-1 and TRBJ2-7, with D maybe TRBD1 (6 bases). V shed 5 bases and J shed 4 bases, with 12 bases lying between them. The length of the CDR3 is 13 residues. The germline V gene has CDR1 WNHNN and CDR2 SYGVQD (reference sequence). CDR3 residues: CASSKGRGYEQYF. The CDR3 coding sequence is TGCGCCAGCAGTAAGGGCAGGGGTTACGAGCAGTACTTC.

This chain joins TRBV27 and TRBJ2-5, with TRBD2 identical over 9 bases. The germline gives CDR1 MNHEY, CDR2 SMNVEV (reference sequence). The CDR3 contains 16 residues. With 5 bases clipped from V and 4 bases from J, the junction kept 11 bases outside the gene matches. The CDR3 reads CASSPSSGERGETQYF. The CDR3 DNA is TGTGCCAGCAGTCCCTCTAGCGGGGAGAGGGGAGAGACCCAGTACTTC.

This chain joins TRBV4-2 and TRBJ1-6; 7 positions agree with TRBD1. Trimming took 3 bases from V and 5 from J; bases not matched to a gene: 7. The germline V gene encodes CDR1 LGHNA and CDR2 YNFKEQ. This CDR3 is 16 amino acids long. In DNA, the CDR3 is TGTGCCAGCAGCCAGATCCTCAGGGGGAATAATTCACCCCTCCACTTT. Its protein is CASSQILRGNNSPLHF.

CDR3 in amino acids: CASSVRAETPYEQYF. The CDR3 DNA is TGTGCCAGCAGCGTGAGGGCCGAGACCCCCTACGAGCAGTACTTC. The chain carries TRBV9 and TRBJ2-7; D possibly corresponds to TRBD2 (5 bases). CDR1 SGDLS and CDR2 YYNGEE come from the germline V gene. This CDR3 has 15 residues. Trimming left V 2 bases short and J 2 bases short, with 14 bases between.

The chain is built from TRBV7-3 and TRBJ2-3, with D possibly matching TRBD2 (5 bases). The V and J ends lost 5 bases and 0 bases respectively, with 15 bases between them. CDR1 and CDR2 (germline): SGHTA, FQGTGA. The CDR3 runs to 16 residues. The CDR3 DNA reads TGTGCCAGCAGCCTACCCCCTGGCGGGAGCACAGATACGCAGTATTTT. Its protein product is CASSLPPGGSTDTQYF.

For this clone: Other DNA sequences within the sample encode an identical CDR3. The V call is TRBV4-1, the J call TRBJ1-4; D unresolved. CDR1 and CDR2 from the germline V gene are MGHRA and YSYEKL. Trimming cost V 1 base and J 8 bases, with 5 bases left between them. This CDR3 contains 12 residues. The CDR3: CASSQVLEKLFF. CDR3 in DNA: TGCGCCAGCAGCCAAGTCCTCGAAAAACTGTTTTTT.

The V call is TRBV5-6, the J call TRBJ1-2, with a weak D call TRBD1 (5 bases). This CDR3 contains 16 residues. Germline assignment: CDR1 SGHDT and CDR2 YYEEEE. The V gene lost 1 base and the J gene lost 4 bases, with 17 bases spanning the gap. The DNA for the CDR3 is TGTGCCAGCAGCTTGATACAGGATCCGGCCTCCTATGGCTACACCTTC. Translation gives CASSLIQDPASYGYTF.

The chain links TRBV2 to TRBJ2-7, with 8 bases fitting TRBD1. From germline, CDR1 is SNHLY and CDR2 FYNNEI. The V and J ends lost 11 bases and 3 bases, in that order; junction bases with no gene match: 9. This CDR3 has 13 residues. As DNA, the CDR3 is TGTGCCGCCGGTCGTGGGACAGGCTACGAGCAGTACTTC. Protein sequence: CAAGRGTGYEQYF.

The chain carries TRBV5-8 and TRBJ2-7; a possible D gene is TRBD2 (5 bases). The V end was cut by 3 bases, the J end by 4 bases, with 17 bases between. CDR3 length: 15 amino acids. Germline CDR1 is SGHTS and CDR2 is YDEGEE. The CDR3 region is CASSSRGTVSYEQYF. The CDR3 nucleotides are TGTGCCAGCAGCTCTCGGGGTACTGTTTCTTACGAGCAGTACTTC.

This CDR3 is CASRPGPANYGYTF. CDR3 in DNA: TGTGCCAGCAGGCCGGGTCCCGCTAACTATGGCTACACCTTC. The rearrangement uses TRBV6-1 and TRBJ1-2; no clear D. The V and J ends lost 6 bases and 0 bases respectively, with 11 bases between them. CDR1 and CDR2 from the germline V gene are MNHNS and SASEGT. The CDR3 totals 14 residues.

V is TRBV27 and J is TRBJ2-1, with 15 bases identical to TRBD2. Germline V gene sequence: CDR1 MNHEY, CDR2 SMNVEV (reference sequence). J lost 6 bases, V lost 6 bases, and 18 bases had no gene match. The CDR3 sequence is 20 residues long. The CDR3 region is CASSKIGLAGGTRYFNEQFF. CDR3 DNA: TGTGCCAGCAGCAAGATCGGACTAGCGGGGGGGACGCGGTATTTCAATGAGCAGTTCTTC.

V is TRBV5-5 and J is TRBJ2-1, with TRBD2 identical over 12 bases. CDR3 length equals 16 residues. The germline V gene encodes CDR1 SGHKS and CDR2 YYEKEE (reference sequence). V shed 2 bases and J 9 bases; nucleotides not matched to a gene: 9. CDR3 residues: CASSFASSGGAGEQFF. The DNA for the CDR3 is TGTGCCAGCAGCTTCGCCTCTAGCGGGGGGGCGGGTGAGCAGTTCTTC. Based on the CDR3 plus reference TRBV5-5 and TRBJ2-1, the full variable domain is DAGVTQSPTHLIKTRGQQVTLRCSPISGHKSVSWYQQVLGQGPQFIFQYYEKEERGRGNFPDRFSARQFPNYSSELNVNALLLGDSALYLCASSFASSGGAGEQFFGPGTRLTVL.

This chain uses TRBV30 with TRBJ1-5; a possible D gene is TRBD1 (6 bases). Germline V lookup: CDR1 GTSNPN, CDR2 SVGIG (reference sequence). Trimming pared 4 bases from V and 3 bases from J, leaving 13 bases between. The CDR3 runs 14 residues. CDR3 region: CAWTATGNNQPQHF. Written as DNA, the CDR3 is TGTGCCTGGACCGCTACAGGGAACAATCAGCCCCAGCATTTT.